Following are 24 T cell receptor delta chains from one sample sequenced in a study of gamma-delta chains in newborns, infants, children. TCRdb ran CATT on the reads. Among 6,400 or so delta-chain clones, around 0.7% were seen once, and the ten largest hold about a sixth. The specimen was blood. The receptor source for this set is a child who was a newborn, infant or young child, either healthy, febrile or measles-vaccinated (not recorded which).

Remarks on this clone: A read error is possible here, since a much larger clone lies one base away. The chain has TRDV2 and TRDJ3; TRDD3 matches 9 bases. CDR3 length: 20 residues. The germline gives CDR1 GEAIGNYY, CDR2 EKD. The CDR3 is CACDTGAWGISSWDTRQTFF. CDR3 bases: TGTGCCTGTGACACCGGCGCCTGGGGGATTAGCTCCTGGGACACCCGACAGACGTTTTTC.

This clone has only a few counts. A single base separates this from a much larger clone, so it may be a read error. The same CDR3 arises from other DNA sequences in this sample as well. V gene TRDV2 combines with J gene TRDJ3; 7 bases align to TRDD3. The J segment lost 0 bases and the V segment lost 2 bases, leaving 12 bases of the junction unmatched. The CDR3 is 20 residues long. CDR1 and CDR2 (germline): GEAIGNYY, EKD. The CDR3 loop reads CACDRVSGGSSSWDTRQMFF. For the CDR3, the DNA is TGTGCCTGTGACAGGGTGTCCGGGGGATCCAGCTCCTGGGACACCCGACAGATGTTTTTC.

This clone was seen a few times. The chain couples TRDV1 to TRDJ3; weak D call: TRDD3 (6 bases). This CDR3 spans 19 amino acids. Trimming stripped 2 bases from V and 0 bases from J, with 14 bases between. From germline, CDR1 is TSWWSYY and CDR2 QGS. The CDR3 region is CALGEIGYPFSWDTRQMFF. DNA for the CDR3: TGTGCTCTTGGGGAAATAGGATACCCCTTCTCCTGGGACACCCGACAGATGTTTTTC.

By share, this clone ranks as medium-sized. The sample has other DNA sequences that encode this CDR3 too. The chain uses TRDV2 and TRDJ3; 8 bases are shared with TRDD3. There are 19 residues in the CDR3. J was trimmed by 0 bases and V by 0 bases; bases with no gene match: 6. CDR1 and CDR2 from the germline V gene are GEAIGNYY and EKD. The CDR3 loop is CACDTWGIRSSWDTRQMFF. The CDR3 DNA reads TGTGCCTGTGACACCTGGGGGATCAGGAGCTCCTGGGACACCCGACAGATGTTTTTC.

Regarding this clone: The TCRdb protein, from a much larger clone, departs from this DNA's translation at residue 8, likely by read error; the protein shown derives from the DNA. The J gene is TRDJ3, the V gene TRDV2; TRDD3 matches at 7 bases. The germline CDR1 and CDR2 sequences are GEAIGNYY and EKD. Trimming at V came to 2 bases and at J to 0 bases, leaving 9 bases not matched to a gene. The CDR3 totals 19 residues. The CDR3 region is CACDKYWWIRSWDTRQMFF. As DNA, the CDR3 is TGTGCCTGTGACAAGTACTGGTGGATACGCTCCTGGGACACCCGACAGATGTTTTTC.

Only a few counts were recorded for this clone. Sequence at one end of the junction differs from germline and may be a read error. The genes are TRDV2 and TRDJ3, with D perhaps TRDD3 (5 bases). The CDR3 covers 19 residues. Per germline, CDR1 GEAIGNYY and CDR2 EKD. CDR3 residues: CACDTIGIRSSWDARQMFF. The CDR3 region has the DNA TGTGCCTGTGACACTATAGGGATCCGGAGCTCCTGGGACGCCCGACAGATGTTTTTC.

Of note for this clone: The protein in TCRdb stems from a much larger clone and differs at residue 9 from this DNA's translation, likely a read error; here the protein is translated from the DNA. V and J are TRDV2 and TRDJ3, with 10 bases fitting TRDD3. The CDR3 has 21 amino acids. Germline V CDR1 and CDR2: GEAIGNYY, EKD. The trim removed 2 bases at V and 2 bases at J, leaving 14 bases unmatched. The DNA for the CDR3 is TGTGCCTGTGACAGCGCATTTACAGGCTGGGGGATAGCCTGGGACACCCGACAGATGTTTTTC. It encodes CACDSAFTGWGIAWDTRQMFF.

By share of the sample, this clone is medium-sized. This specimen includes other DNA sequences encoding the same CDR3. V usage is TRDV2 and J usage is TRDJ2; 7 bases align to TRDD3. Germline V gene data show CDR1 as GEAIGNYY and CDR2 as EKD. Unmatched junction bases numbered 1, after V lost 0 bases and J lost 1 base. The length of the CDR3 is 15 residues. The CDR3 loop is CACDTVGDLTAQLFF. The CDR3 bases are TGTGCCTGTGACACCGTGGGGGATTTGACAGCACAACTCTTCTTT.

In regard to this clone: Only one base separates this from a far larger clonotype, so it likely reflects a read error. Other DNA sequences in this sample translate to the same CDR3. This sequence joins TRDV2 and TRDJ2; TRDD3 agrees at 9 bases. Trimming cost V 2 bases and J 8 bases; bases outside gene matches: 5. Germline lookup yields CDR1 GEAIGNYY and CDR2 EKD. The length of the CDR3 is 14 residues. The CDR3 sequence: CACDIWGITAQLFF. CDR3 nucleotide sequence: TGTGCCTGTGACATATGGGGGATAACGGCACAACTCTTCTTT.

Remarks on this clone: A read error may explain this, as a much larger clone is one base away. The same CDR3 also results from other DNA sequences found in this sample. The rearrangement links TRDV2 to TRDJ3; 11 positions match TRDD3. V trimming: 4 bases; J trimming: 0 bases; junction bases outside the gene matches: 7. This CDR3 is 19 amino acids long. Germline V gene data show CDR1 as GEAIGNYY and CDR2 as EKD. CDR3 region: CACDTVLGDISWDTRQMFF. The CDR3 DNA reads TGTGCCTGTGATACGGTACTGGGGGATATCTCCTGGGACACCCGACAGATGTTTTTC.

This clone was seen at least ten times. A much more abundant neighbour one base away suggests this may be a read error. This chain joins TRDV2 and TRDJ3; D gene uncertain. The ends were cut back, 0 bases at V and 0 bases at J, with 23 bases in the middle. The CDR3 has 22 residues. The germline V gene has CDR1 GEAIGNYY and CDR2 EKD. This CDR3 is CACDTVSSGARSDSWDTRQMFF. As DNA, the CDR3 is TGTGCCTGTGACACCGTTTCGTCCGGGGCCCGGAGCGACTCCTGGGACACCCGACAGATGTTTTTC.

This clone is termed medium-sized. A far more abundant clone sits one base away, making this likely a read error. The J gene is TRDJ1, the V gene TRDV2; 9 nucleotides match TRDD3. Germline V gene sequence: CDR1 GEAIGNYY, CDR2 EKD. The CDR3 sequence is 14 residues long. CDR3 DNA sequence: TGTGCCTGTGACGTACTGGGGGACACCGGTAAACTCATCTTT. It is translated as CACDVLGDTGKLIF.

This clone occurred many times. A much larger clone differs from this one at a single base, so this may be a read error. Different DNA sequences within this sample yield the same CDR3. This chain links TRDV2 with TRDJ1; 7 nucleotides match TRDD3. From germline, CDR1 is GEAIGNYY and CDR2 EKD. CDR3 length: 16 residues. CDR3 region: CACDTVEDTYTDKLIF. In DNA, the CDR3 is TGCGCCTGTGACACCGTAGAGGATACGTACACCGATAAACTCATCTTT.

By share of the sample, this clone is medium-sized (0.01 to 0.1%). The chain combines TRDV3 with TRDJ2; D not resolved. CDR1 TVYSNPD and CDR2 GDNSRS come from the germline V gene (reference sequence). The V end lost 2 bases, the J end lost 0 bases, and 4 bases lay between the germline ends. There are 12 residues in the CDR3. In nucleotides, the CDR3 is TGTGCCTTTGGGTCTTTGACAGCACAACTCTTCTTT. It encodes CAFGSLTAQLFF.

This clone is judged medium-sized. This chain uses TRDV2 with TRDJ3; 11 bases match TRDD3. CDR3 length: 18 residues. After removal of 4 bases from V and 2 bases from J, the junction contained 6 bases not matched to a gene. CDR1 and CDR2 (germline): GEAIGNYY, EKD. CDR3 nucleotide sequence: TGTGCCTGTGAAGAGGTACTGGGGGATACCTGGGACACCCGACAGATGTTTTTC. This sequence encodes CACEEVLGDTWDTRQMFF.

This clone has a handful of counts. Germline is not matched at one junction end, which may reflect a read error. V usage is TRDV2 and J usage is TRDJ3; 7 bases align to TRDD3. The germline V gene has CDR1 GEAIGNYY and CDR2 EKD. The CDR3 sequence is 17 residues long. The CDR3 coding sequence is TGTGCCTGTGACAGCTGGGGGGACTCCTGGGACGCCCGACAGATGTTTTTC. Translating it yields CACDSWGDSWDARQMFF.

This clone was recorded a few times. The protein TCRdb gives is from a much larger clone and does not agree with this DNA's translation at residue 5, likely a read error; the protein shown here comes from the DNA. The gene calls are TRDV2 and TRDJ3, with 10 bases fitting TRDD3. Germline trimming cut 4 bases from V and 0 bases from J; bases unmatched to any gene: 11. Germline V gene lookup returns CDR1 GEAIGNYY and CDR2 EKD. This CDR3 has 20 amino acids. The CDR3, as DNA: TGTGCCTGTGATCAGGTGACTGGGGGATTCACCTCCTGGGACACCCGACAGATGTTTTTC. It is translated as CACDQVTGGFTSWDTRQMFF.

About this clone: TCRdb's protein, taken from a much larger clone, differs from this DNA's translation at residue 8, likely owing to a read error; the protein displayed comes from the DNA. This sequence joins TRDV2 and TRDJ3; D possibly corresponds to TRDD3 (5 bases). Deletions cut 0 bases from V and 0 bases from J, with 17 bases between. CDR3 length: 20 residues. Germline assignment: CDR1 GEAIGNYY and CDR2 EKD. The CDR3 reads CACDTGWEAASSWDTRQMFF. CDR3 bases: TGTGCCTGTGACACCGGCTGGGAGGCCGCTAGCTCCTGGGACACCCGACAGATGTTTTTC.

This clone was found once. The junction does not match germline at one end; this may be a read error. The chain carries TRAV29/DV5 and TRDJ3, with D tentatively TRDD3 (6 bases). CDR1 is NSMFDY and CDR2 is ISSIKDK in the germline V gene. The CDR3 contains 18 residues. CDR3 DNA sequence: TGTTCCGCAAGTGATGGGGGCTACGCCTCCTGGGACACCCGACAGCTGTTTTTC. This translates into CSASDGGYASWDTRQLFF.

As to this clone: This clone may be a read error of a much larger clone one base away. The sample has other DNA sequences that encode this CDR3 too. The chain has TRDV2 and TRDJ3; TRDD3 agrees at 12 bases. The CDR3 is 20 amino acids. Germline V gene data show CDR1 as GEAIGNYY and CDR2 as EKD. In DNA, the CDR3 is TGTGCCTGTGACACCGTGTCCTGGGGGATACGCTCCTGGGACACCCGACAAATGTTTTTC. Protein: CACDTVSWGIRSWDTRQMFF.

For this clone: A far larger clone is only one base removed, so a read error is likely. The V and J genes are TRDV2 and TRDJ2, with TRDD3 as a possible D gene (5 bases). The CDR3 consists of 17 residues. Germline V lookup: CDR1 GEAIGNYY, CDR2 EKD. V was pared by 3 bases and J by 0 bases, with 16 bases between. Here the CDR3 DNA reads TGTGCCTGTGACGGCCTGGGTGGATTGGCTTTGACAGCACAACTCTTCTTT. This sequence encodes CACDGLGGLALTAQLFF.

Concerning this clone: A far larger clone is only one base removed, so a read error is likely. CDR3 sequence reads: CACDILGDSTARLFF. DNA for the CDR3: TGTGCCTGTGACATACTGGGGGATTCGACAGCACGACTCTTCTTT. The V gene is TRDV2, the J gene TRDJ2; TRDD3 matches 10 bases. There are 15 residues in the CDR3. Germline-derived CDR1 and CDR2 are GEAIGNYY and EKD.

As for this clone: A read error may explain this, as a much larger clone is one base away. This same CDR3 is encoded by further DNA sequences in the sample. The chain couples TRDV2 to TRDJ1, with D unresolved. Per germline, CDR1 GEAIGNYY and CDR2 EKD. The CDR3 extends over 21 amino acids. Trimming stripped 7 bases from V and 0 bases from J, with 35 bases between. The CDR3 is CACDPVSRYGAGGPYTDKLIF. CDR3 nucleotides: TGTGCCTGCGACCCCGTCAGCCGCTACGGCGCTGGAGGGCCGTACACCGATAAACTCATCTTT.

This clone was seen a handful of times. A far more abundant clone sits one base away, making this likely a read error. The chain's CDR3 is CACDTTGASWDTRQMFF. The DNA for the CDR3 is TGTGCCTGTGACACCACTGGGGCCTCCTGGGACACCCGACAGATGTTTTTC. The V and J genes are TRDV2 and TRDJ3, with 7 bases matching TRDD3. With V trimmed by 0 bases and J by 0 bases, 1 base remained unmatched. The germline gives CDR1 GEAIGNYY, CDR2 EKD. The CDR3 extends over 17 amino acids.